The 2 T cell receptor beta chains given below trace back to one sample, sequenced in a study of T cells after yellow fever vaccination. TCRdb re-derived calls from the 5' RACE reads in MiXCR, one entry per CDR3 protein. The sample consists of roughly 85,000 distinct CDR3 sequences, roughly 14% of them appearing once. Specimen: CD8+ T cells not binding an NS4B(214-222) dextramer, sorted from PBMCs, collected about 20 days after the first yellow fever vaccination. The receptor source for this set is a man between 18 and 35 years old who received the YFV17D yellow fever vaccine.

This chain joins TRBV5-1 and TRBJ1-1, with D unclear. The CDR3 totals 18 residues. The V and J ends lost 0 bases and 1 base respectively, with 19 bases between them. Germline loops: CDR1 SGHRS, CDR2 YFSETQ. CDR3 sequence reads: CASSLDPGLVVWNTEAFF. For the CDR3, the DNA is TGCGCCAGCAGCTTGGATCCGGGGTTGGTTGTGTGGAACACTGAAGCTTTCTTT.

The chain has TRBV6-2 or TRBV6-3 and TRBJ2-5; TRBD2 matches 9 bases. The CDR3 runs 19 residues. Germline values: CDR1 MNHEY, CDR2 SVGEGT. V lost 2 bases, J lost 2 bases, and 15 bases stayed unmatched. CDR3 nucleotide sequence: TGTGCCAGCAGTTACCTAACCCGCCCTAGCGGGGAACGTCAAGAGACCCAGTACTTC. Translation gives CASSYLTRPSGERQETQYF.